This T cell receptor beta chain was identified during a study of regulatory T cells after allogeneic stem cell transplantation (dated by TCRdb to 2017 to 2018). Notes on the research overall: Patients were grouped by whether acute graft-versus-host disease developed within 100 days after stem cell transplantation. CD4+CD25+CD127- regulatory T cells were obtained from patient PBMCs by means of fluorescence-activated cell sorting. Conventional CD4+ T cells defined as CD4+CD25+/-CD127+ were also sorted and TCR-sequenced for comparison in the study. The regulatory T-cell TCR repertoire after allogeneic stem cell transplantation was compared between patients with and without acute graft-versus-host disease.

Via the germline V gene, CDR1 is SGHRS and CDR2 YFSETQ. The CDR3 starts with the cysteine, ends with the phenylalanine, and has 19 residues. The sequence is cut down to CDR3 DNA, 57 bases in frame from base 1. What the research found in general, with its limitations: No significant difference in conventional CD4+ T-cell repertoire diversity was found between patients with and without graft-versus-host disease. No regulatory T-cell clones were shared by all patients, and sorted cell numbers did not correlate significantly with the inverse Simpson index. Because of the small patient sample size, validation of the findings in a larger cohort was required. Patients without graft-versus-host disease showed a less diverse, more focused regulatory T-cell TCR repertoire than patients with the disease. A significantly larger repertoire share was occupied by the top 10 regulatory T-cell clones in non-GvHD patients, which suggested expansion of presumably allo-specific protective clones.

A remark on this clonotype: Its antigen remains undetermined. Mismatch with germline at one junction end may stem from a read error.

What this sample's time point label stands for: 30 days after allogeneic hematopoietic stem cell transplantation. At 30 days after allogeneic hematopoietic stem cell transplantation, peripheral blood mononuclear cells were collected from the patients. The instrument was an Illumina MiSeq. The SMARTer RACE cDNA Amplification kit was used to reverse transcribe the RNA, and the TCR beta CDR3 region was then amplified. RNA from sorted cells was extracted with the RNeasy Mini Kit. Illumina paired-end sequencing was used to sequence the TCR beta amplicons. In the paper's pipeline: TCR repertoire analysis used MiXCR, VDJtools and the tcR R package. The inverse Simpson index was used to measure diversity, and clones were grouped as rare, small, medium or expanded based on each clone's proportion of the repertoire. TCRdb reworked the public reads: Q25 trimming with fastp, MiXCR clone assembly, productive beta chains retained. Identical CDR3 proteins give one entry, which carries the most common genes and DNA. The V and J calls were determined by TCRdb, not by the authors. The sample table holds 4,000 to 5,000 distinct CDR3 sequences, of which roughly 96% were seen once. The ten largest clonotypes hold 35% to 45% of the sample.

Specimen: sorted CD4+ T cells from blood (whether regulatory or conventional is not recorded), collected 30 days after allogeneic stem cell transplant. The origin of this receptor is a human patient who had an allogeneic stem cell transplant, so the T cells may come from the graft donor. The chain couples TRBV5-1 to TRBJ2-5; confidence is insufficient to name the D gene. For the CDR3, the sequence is CSSSLFGPGLSCLQEPQYF. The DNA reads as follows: TGCTCCAGCAGCTTGTTCGGGCCCGGGCTGTCTTGCCTTCAAGAGCCCCAGTACTTC.